This T cell receptor (beta chain) was documented in a study of post-analysis software for immune sequencing data (dated by TCRdb to 2013 to 2016). Notes on the research overall: Disease courses on record covered relapsing-remitting, secondary progressive and progressive-relapsing multiple sclerosis, though some patients had no subtype annotation. Patient repertoires were compared against about twelve previously published healthy control repertoires from donors aged 6 to 25 years. A subset of samples was prepared in parallel using single-end sample barcoding, then pooled and co-amplified after Illumina adapter ligation.

To demonstrate the VDJtools post-analysis software, the study profiled TCR beta repertoires from the peripheral blood of about 13 young patients with multiple sclerosis. Multiple sclerosis patients were children and adolescents aged about 6 to 15 years. Paper-wide results and their limitations: The multiple sclerosis patient group was slightly younger than the control group. Significantly higher frequencies in patients than in controls were found for several TRBV segments, including TRBV5-6, TRBV5-1 and TRBV20-1. When samples were clustered directly using the F measure, samples prepared in the same batch co-clustered strongly, which prompted a batch-effect correction. Significantly lower normalized Chao1 diversity was found in multiple sclerosis patients than in controls, suggesting substantial peripheral T-cell clonal expansion.

Cut back by 4 bases and 1 base, the V and J ends lie 10 bases apart. From the germline V gene, CDR1 is SNHLY and CDR2 is FYNNEI. Reading from cysteine to phenylalanine, the CDR3 counts 14 amino acids. Only the CDR3 region is kept as DNA, spanning 42 bases read in frame from base 1. A word on this clonotype: What this receptor recognizes is not known. No qualities accompany the bases; no much larger clone lies one base away.

The library came from PCR. The data were produced on an Illumina HiSeq 2500. To reduce PCR and sequencing biases, unique molecular identifiers were incorporated into the TCR beta cDNA libraries. Per 1 to 10 million input T cells, 500,000 or so cDNA molecules were obtained, such that each molecule approximated one T cell. The patient libraries were prepared and sequenced with the same protocol used for the earlier healthy control dataset. Within a given batch, samples were prepared together, multiplexed and sequenced on the same HiSeq lane. The original pipeline was this. Raw barcoded reads were processed with MIGEC, and single-read molecular identifier groups were discarded before consensus assembly and CDR3 extraction. Clonotype tables were post-analysed with VDJtools, and diversity was normalized by down-sampling all datasets to the smallest sample size. In repertoire overlap clustering, CDR3 amino acid sequences, but not nucleotide sequences, were matched to correct batch-related cross-sample contamination. The public reads were reanalyzed by TCRdb: fastp trimming at Q25, MiXCR alignment, in-frame beta chains only. CDR3 protein duplicates are merged, each entry listing the most common genes and DNA. The V and J calls reflect TCRdb's pipeline rather than the authors' work. The sample data list hundreds of thousands of distinct CDR3 sequences, and roughly 58% of these were observed just once. Together, the top ten hold about 4.8% of the sample.

The chain is encoded by TRBV2 joined to TRBJ1-1; the best D guess is TRBD1, with 5 bases matching. The specimen was blood. This receptor was taken from a girl aged 5-17 years with multiple sclerosis. The CDR3 region reads CASSVWQGNTEAFF. The DNA sequence reads TGTGCCAGCAGTGTTTGGCAGGGGAACACTGAAGCTTTCTTT.